The following is a T cell receptor (beta chain) sequence with its context. Its antigen is still unknown. V gave up 9 bases and J gave up 4 bases; unmatched junction bases: 6. Germline-derived CDR1 and CDR2 are MNHEY and SVGEGT. The CDR3 extends over 14 amino acids. The record originates from a study of identical twins. General study findings and limits: Twin pairs had excess sharing that was weaker in beta out-of-frame sequences.

The authors used template switching to add a universal primer site and gave cDNA unique molecular identifiers. In TCRdb, the 5' RACE reads were re-called with MiXCR into one record per CDR3 protein. In the table there are 400,000 to 550,000 distinct CDR3 sequences, about 20% of which are singletons. This sample was also put to use in a study of T cells expressing NK-cell markers. That report notes: Dominant NKG2C+ clonotypes accounted for roughly 1.0-8% of CD8+ T cells in over 5 donors.

The clonotype was recovered from a woman under 30 in good health. Sample: CD4+ T cells sorted from blood. The gene calls are TRBV6-2 or TRBV6-3 and TRBJ2-1; TRBD2 aligns across 10 bases. The CDR3 is CASNLAGVYNEQFF. In DNA form, the CDR3 reads TGTGCCAGTAACCTAGCGGGAGTGTACAATGAGCAGTTCTTC.